This entry is about one T cell receptor (beta chain). Its cognate antigen is unknown. Germline V gene sequence: CDR1 SGHVS, CDR2 FNYEAQ. The CDR3 covers 13 residues. V was clipped by 5 bases and J by 6 bases, with 14 bases between them. The record originates from a study of CD8 T cells in Susac syndrome. The study's findings and limits: The study's TCR sequencing and HLA analysis drew on a certain number of individuals. That number was acknowledged as relatively small.

Random hexamers primed reverse transcription of about 0.45 to 1 ug RNA. A multiplex approach, immunoSEQ multiplex PCR, amplified TCR beta CDR3 across 54 Vbeta and 13 Jbeta. A single record per CDR3 protein comes from TCRdb applying MiXCR to the immunoSEQ multiplex PCR reads. The sample comprises 150,000 to 200,000 distinct CDR3 sequences, roughly 92% of which are singletons, and roughly 0.098% rests with the top ten. The sample was CD4+ T cells from PBMCs. The chain is built from TRBV7-6 and TRBJ2-7; unclear D gene. The sequence was obtained from a human donor with multiple sclerosis. The CDR3 sequence: CASSLALYAEQYF. CDR3 nucleotides: TGTGCCAGCAGCCTGGCCTTATATGCCGAGCAGTACTTC.